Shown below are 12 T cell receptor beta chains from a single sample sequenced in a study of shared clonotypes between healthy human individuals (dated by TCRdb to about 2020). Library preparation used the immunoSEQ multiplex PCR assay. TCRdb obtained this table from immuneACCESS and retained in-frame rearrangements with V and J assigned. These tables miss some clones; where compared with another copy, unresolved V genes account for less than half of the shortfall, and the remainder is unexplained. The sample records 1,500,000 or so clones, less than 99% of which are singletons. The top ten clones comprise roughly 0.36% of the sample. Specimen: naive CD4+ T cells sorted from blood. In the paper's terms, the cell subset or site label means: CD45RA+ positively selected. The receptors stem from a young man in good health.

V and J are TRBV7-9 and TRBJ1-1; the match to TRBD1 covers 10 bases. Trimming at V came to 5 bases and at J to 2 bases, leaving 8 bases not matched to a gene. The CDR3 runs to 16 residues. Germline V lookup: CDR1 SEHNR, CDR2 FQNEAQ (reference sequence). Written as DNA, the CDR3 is TGTGCCAGCAGCCTCTCTTCGACAGGGGGCAACACTGAAGCTTTCTTT. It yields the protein CASSLSSTGGNTEAFF.

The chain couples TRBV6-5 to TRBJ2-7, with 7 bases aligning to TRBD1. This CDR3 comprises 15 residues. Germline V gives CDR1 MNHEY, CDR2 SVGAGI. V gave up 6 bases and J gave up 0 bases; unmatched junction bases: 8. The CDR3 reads CASRPRTGHSYEQYF. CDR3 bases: TGTGCCAGCAGACCACGGACAGGACACTCCTACGAGCAGTACTTC.

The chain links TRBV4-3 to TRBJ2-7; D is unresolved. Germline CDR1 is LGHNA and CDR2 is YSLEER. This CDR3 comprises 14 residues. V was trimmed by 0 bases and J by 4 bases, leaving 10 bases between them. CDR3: CASSQDFGLYEQYF. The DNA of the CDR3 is TGCGCCAGCAGCCAAGATTTCGGTCTATACGAGCAGTACTTC.

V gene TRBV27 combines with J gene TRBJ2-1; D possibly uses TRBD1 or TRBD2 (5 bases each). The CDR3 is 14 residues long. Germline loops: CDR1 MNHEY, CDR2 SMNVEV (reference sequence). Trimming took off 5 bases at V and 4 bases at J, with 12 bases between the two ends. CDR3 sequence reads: CASSGGSVYNEQFF. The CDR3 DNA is TGTGCCAGCAGTGGGGGTAGCGTTTACAATGAGCAGTTCTTC.

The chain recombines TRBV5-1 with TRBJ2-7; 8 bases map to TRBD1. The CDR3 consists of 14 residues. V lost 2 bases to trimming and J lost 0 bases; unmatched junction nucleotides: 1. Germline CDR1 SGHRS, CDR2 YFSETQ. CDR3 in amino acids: CASSFQGASYEQYF. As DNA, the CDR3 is TGCGCCAGCAGCTTTCAGGGGGCCTCCTACGAGCAGTACTTC.

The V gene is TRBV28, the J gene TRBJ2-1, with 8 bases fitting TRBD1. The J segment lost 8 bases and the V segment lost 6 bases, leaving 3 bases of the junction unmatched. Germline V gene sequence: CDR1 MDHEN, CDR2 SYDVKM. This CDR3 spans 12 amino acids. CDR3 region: CASSRTGYEQFF. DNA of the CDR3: TGTGCCAGCAGCCGGACAGGGTATGAGCAGTTCTTC. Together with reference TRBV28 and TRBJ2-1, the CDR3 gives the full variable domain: DVKVTQSSRYLVKRTGEKVFLECVQDMDHENMFWYRQDPGLGLRLIYFSYDVKMKEKGDIPEGYSVSREKKERFSLILESASTNQTSMYLCASSRTGYEQFFGPGTRLTVL.

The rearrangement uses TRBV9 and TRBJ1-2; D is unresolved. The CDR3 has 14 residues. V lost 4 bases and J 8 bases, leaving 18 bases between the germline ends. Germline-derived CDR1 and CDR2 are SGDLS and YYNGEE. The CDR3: CASSPVEGGWGYTF. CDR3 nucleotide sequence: TGTGCCAGCAGCCCGGTAGAGGGAGGTTGGGGCTACACCTTC.

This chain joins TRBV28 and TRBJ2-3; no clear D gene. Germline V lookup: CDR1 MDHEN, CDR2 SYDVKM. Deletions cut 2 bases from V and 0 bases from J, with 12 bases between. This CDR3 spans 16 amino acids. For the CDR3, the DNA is TGTGCCAGCAGTTTAAGAGTGAACCCTAGCACAGATACGCAGTATTTT. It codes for CASSLRVNPSTDTQYF. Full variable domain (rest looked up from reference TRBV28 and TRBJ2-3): DVKVTQSSRYLVKRTGEKVFLECVQDMDHENMFWYRQDPGLGLRLIYFSYDVKMKEKGDIPEGYSVSREKKERFSLILESASTNQTSMYLCASSLRVNPSTDTQYFGPGTRLTVL.

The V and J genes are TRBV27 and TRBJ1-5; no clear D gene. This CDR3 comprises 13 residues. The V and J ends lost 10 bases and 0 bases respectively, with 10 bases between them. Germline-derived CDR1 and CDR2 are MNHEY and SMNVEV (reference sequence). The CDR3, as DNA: TGTGCCATCGGGTCATCTAGCAATCAGCCCCAGCATTTT. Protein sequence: CAIGSSSNQPQHF.

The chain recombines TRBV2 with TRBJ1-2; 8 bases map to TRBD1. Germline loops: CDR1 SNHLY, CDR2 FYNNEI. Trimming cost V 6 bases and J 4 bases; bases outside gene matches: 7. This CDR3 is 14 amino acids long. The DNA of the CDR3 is TGTGCCAGCAGCGGGGACAGGTGGAGCTATGGCTACACCTTC. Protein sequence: CASSGDRWSYGYTF.

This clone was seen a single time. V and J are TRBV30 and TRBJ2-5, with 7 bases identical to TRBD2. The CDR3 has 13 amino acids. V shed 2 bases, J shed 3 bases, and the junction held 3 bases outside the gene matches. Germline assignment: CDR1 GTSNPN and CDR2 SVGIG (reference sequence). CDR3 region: CAWSSLAKETQYF. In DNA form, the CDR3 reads TGTGCCTGGAGTTCACTAGCGAAAGAGACCCAGTACTTC.

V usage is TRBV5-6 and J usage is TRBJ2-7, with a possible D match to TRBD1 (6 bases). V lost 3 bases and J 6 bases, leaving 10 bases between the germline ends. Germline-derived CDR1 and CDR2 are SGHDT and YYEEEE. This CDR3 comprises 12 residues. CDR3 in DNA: TGTGCCAGCAGCTCCTACAGGGTCGAGCAGTACTTC. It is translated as CASSSYRVEQYF.